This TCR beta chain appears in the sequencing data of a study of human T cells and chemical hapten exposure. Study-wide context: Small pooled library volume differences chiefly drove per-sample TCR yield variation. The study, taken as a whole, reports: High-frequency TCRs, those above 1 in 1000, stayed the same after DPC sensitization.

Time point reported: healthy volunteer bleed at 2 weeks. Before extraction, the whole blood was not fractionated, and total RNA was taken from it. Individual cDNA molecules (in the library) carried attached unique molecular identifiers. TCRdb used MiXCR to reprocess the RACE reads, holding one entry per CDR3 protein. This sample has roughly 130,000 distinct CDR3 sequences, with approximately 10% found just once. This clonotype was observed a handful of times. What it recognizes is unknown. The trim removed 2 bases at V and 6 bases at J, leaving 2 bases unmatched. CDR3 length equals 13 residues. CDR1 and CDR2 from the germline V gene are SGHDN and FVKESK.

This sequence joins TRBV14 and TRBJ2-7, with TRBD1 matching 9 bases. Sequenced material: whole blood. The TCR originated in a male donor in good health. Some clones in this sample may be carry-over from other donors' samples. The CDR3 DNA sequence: TGTGCCAGCAGCCAATGGACAGGGGCCGAGCAGTACTTC. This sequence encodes CASSQWTGAEQYF. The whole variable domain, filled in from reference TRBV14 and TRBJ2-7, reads EAGVTQFPSHSVIEKGQTVTLRCDPISGHDNLYWYRRVMGKEIKFLLHFVKESKQDESGMPNNRFLAERTGGTYSTLKVQPAELEDSGVYFCASSQWTGAEQYFGPGTRLTVT.